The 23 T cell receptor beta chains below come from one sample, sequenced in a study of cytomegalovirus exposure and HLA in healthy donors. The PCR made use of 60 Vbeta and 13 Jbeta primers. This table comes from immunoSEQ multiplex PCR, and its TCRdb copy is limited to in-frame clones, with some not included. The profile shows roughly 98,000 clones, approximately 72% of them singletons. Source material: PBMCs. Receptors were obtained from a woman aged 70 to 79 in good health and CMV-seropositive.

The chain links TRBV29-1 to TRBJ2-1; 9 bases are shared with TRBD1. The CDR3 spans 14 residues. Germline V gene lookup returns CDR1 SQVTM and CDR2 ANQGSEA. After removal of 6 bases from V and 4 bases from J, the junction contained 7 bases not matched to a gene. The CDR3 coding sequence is TGCAGCGTGGACGGGACAGGGCGTTACAATGAGCAGTTCTTC. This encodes CSVDGTGRYNEQFF.

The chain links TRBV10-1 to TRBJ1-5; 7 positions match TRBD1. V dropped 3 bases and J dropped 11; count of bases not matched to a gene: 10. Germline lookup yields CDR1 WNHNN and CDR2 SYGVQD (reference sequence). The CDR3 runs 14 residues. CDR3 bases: TGCGCCAGCAGTGATACACAGGGGCTGTCGGCCCAGCATTTT. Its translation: CASSDTQGLSAQHF.

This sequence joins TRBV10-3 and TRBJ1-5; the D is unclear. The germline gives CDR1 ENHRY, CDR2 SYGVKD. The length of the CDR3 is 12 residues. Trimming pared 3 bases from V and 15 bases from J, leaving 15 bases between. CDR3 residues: CAISDSEGYRHF. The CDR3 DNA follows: TGTGCCATCAGTGATTCCGAGGGTTACCGGCATTTT.

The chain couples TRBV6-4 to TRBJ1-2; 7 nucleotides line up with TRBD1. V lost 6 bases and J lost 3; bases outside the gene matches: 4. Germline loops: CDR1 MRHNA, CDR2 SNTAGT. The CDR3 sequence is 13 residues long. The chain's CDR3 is CASSLGTDYGYTF. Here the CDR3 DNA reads TGTGCCAGCAGCCTAGGGACAGACTATGGCTACACCTTC.

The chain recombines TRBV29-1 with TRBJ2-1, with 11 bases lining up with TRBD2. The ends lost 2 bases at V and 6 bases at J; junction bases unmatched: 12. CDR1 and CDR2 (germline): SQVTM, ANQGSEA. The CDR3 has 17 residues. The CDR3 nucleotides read TGCAGCGTTGAACTGTCTAGGCTAGCGGGAGGCGGCAATGAGCAGTTCTTC. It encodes CSVELSRLAGGGNEQFF.

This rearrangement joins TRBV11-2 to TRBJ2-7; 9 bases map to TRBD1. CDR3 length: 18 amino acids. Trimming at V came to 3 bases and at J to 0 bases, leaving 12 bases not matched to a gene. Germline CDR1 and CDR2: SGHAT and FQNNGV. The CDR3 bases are TGTGCCAGCAGCTTTGGTTTCTCGGGGACAGGGCCCTCCTACGAGCAGTACTTC. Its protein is CASSFGFSGTGPSYEQYF. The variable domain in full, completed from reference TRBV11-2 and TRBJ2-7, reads EAGVAQSPRYKIIEKRQSVAFWCNPISGHATLYWYQQILGQGPKLLIQFQNNGVVDDSQLPKDRFSAERLKGVDSTLKIQPAKLEDSAVYLCASSFGFSGTGPSYEQYFGPGTRLTVT.

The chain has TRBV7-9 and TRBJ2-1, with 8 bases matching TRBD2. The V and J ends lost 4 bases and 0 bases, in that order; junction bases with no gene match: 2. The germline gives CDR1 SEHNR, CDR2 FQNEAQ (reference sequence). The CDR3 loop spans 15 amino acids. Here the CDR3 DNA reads TGTGCCAGCAGCTCTAGCGGGCTCTCCTACAATGAGCAGTTCTTC. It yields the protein CASSSSGLSYNEQFF.

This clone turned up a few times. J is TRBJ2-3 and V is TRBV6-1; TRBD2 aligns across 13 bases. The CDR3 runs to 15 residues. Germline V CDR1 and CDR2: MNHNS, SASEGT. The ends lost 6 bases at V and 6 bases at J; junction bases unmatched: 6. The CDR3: CASRRLAGGLDTQYF. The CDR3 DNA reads TGTGCCAGCAGAAGACTAGCGGGGGGATTGGATACGCAGTATTTT.

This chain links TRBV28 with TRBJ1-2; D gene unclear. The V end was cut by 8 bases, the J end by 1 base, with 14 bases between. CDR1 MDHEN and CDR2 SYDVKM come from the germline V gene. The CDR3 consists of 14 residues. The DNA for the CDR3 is TGTGCCAGCGCATCAGGCGATCTTAACTATGGCTACACCTTC. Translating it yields CASASGDLNYGYTF.

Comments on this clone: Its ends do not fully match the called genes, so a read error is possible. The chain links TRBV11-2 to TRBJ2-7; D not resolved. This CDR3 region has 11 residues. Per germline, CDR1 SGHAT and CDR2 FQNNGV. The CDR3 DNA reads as TGTGCCAGCAGCCCTTTGACAAGCTATGACTTC. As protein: CASSPLTSYDF.

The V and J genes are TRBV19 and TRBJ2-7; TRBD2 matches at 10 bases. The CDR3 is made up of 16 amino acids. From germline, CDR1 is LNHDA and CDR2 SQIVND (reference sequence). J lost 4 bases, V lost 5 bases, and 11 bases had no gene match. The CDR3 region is CASSASPSGRVYEQYF. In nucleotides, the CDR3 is TGTGCCAGTAGTGCCAGCCCTAGCGGGAGAGTATACGAGCAGTACTTC. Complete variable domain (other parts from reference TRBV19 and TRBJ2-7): DGGITQSPKYLFRKEGQNVTLSCEQNLNHDAMYWYRQDPGQGLRLIYYSQIVNDFQKGDIAEGYSVSREKKESFPLTVTSAQKNPTAFYLCASSASPSGRVYEQYFGPGTRLTVT.

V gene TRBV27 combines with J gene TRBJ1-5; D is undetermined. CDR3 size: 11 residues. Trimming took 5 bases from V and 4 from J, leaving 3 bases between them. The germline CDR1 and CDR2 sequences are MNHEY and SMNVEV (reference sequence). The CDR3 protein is CASSPNQPQHF. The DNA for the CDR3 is TGTGCCAGCAGTCCTAATCAGCCCCAGCATTTT.

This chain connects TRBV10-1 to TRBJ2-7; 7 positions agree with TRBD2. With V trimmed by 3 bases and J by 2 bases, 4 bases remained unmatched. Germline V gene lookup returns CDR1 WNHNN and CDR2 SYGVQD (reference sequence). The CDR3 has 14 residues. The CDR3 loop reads CASSDELAAYEQYF. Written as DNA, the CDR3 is TGCGCCAGCAGTGATGAGCTAGCGGCCTACGAGCAGTACTTC.

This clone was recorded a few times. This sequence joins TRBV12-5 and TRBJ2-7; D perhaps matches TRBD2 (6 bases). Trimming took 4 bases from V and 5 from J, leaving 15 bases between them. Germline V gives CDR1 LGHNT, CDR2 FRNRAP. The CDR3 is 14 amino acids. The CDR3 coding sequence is TGTGCTAGTGGTTCGCCGCGGAGGGGCGACGAGCAGTACTTC. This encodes CASGSPRRGDEQYF.

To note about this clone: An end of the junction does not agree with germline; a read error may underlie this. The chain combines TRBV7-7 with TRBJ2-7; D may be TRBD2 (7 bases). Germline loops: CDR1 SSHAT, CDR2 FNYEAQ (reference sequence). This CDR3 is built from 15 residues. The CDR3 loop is CASSLAPGGRYEQYF. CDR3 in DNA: TGTGCTAGCAGCTTAGCTCCGGGGGGCAGGTACGAGCAGTACTTC.

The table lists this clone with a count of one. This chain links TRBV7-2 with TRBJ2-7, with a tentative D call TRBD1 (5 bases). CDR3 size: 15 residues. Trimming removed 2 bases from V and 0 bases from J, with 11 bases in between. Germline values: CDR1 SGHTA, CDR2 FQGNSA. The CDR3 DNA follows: TGTGCCAGCAGCTTATCAGGGATCAGCTCCTACGAGCAGTACTTC. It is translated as CASSLSGISSYEQYF.

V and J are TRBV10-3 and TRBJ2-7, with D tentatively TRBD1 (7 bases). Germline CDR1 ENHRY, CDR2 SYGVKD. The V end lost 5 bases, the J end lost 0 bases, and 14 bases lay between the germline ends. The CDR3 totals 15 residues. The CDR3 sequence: CAISPTGRNSYEQYF. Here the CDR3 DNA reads TGTGCCATCAGTCCGACAGGGAGGAACTCCTACGAGCAGTACTTC.

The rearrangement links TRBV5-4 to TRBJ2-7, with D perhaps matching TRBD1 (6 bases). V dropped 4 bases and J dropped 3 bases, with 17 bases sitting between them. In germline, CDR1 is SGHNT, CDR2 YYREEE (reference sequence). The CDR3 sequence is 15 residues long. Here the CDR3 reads CASSIGQTLHYEQYF. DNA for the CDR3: TGTGCCAGCAGCATAGGACAGACCTTACACTACGAGCAGTACTTC.

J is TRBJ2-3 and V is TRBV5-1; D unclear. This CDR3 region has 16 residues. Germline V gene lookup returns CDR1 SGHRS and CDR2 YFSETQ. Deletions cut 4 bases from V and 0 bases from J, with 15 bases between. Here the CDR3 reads CASSRDVGASTDTQYF. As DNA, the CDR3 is TGCGCCAGCAGCCGAGATGTAGGAGCAAGCACAGATACGCAGTATTTT. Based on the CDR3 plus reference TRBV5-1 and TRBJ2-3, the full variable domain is KAGVTQTPRYLIKTRGQQVTLSCSPISGHRSVSWYQQTPGQGLQFLFEYFSETQRNKGNFPGRFSGRQFSNSRSEMNVSTLELGDSALYLCASSRDVGASTDTQYFGPGTRLTVL.

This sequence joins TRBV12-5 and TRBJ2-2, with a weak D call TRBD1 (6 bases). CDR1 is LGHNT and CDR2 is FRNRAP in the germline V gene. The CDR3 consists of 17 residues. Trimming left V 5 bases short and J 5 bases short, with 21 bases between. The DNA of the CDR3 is TGTGCTAGTGGTCAGGGACAAGGGGTCATGGGGACCGGGGAGCTGTTTTTT. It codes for CASGQGQGVMGTGELFF.

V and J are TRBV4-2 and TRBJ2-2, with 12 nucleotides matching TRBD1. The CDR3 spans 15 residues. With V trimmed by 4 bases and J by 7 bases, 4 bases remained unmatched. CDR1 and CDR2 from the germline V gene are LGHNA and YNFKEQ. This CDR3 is CASSRDRGQGGELFF. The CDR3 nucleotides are TGTGCCAGCAGCCGGGACAGGGGGCAAGGCGGGGAGCTGTTTTTT.

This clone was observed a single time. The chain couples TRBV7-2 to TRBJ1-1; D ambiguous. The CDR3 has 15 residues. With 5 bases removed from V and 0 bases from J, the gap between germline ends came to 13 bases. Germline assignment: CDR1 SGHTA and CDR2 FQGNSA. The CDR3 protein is CASSSWRTVNTEAFF. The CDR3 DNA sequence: TGTGCCAGCAGCAGCTGGAGGACCGTGAACACTGAAGCTTTCTTT.

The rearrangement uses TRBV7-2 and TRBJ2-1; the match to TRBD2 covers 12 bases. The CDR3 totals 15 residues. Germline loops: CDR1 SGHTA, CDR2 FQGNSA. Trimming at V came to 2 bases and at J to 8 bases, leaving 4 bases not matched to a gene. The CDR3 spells CASSLPLAGGDEQFF. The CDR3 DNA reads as TGTGCCAGCAGCTTACCGCTAGCGGGGGGGGATGAGCAGTTCTTC.